Given below is one TCR beta chain in context. The protocol was immunoSEQ multiplex PCR, while the TCRdb copy is restricted to in-frame clones and leaves out a portion. The sample consists of about 280,000 clones, 70% to 90% of them appearing once. The entry originates in a study of blood T cell repertoires in COVID-19. CDR1 is KGHSH, CDR2 LQKENI, per germline. The V end lost 4 bases, the J end lost 1 base, and 4 bases lay between the germline ends. This CDR3 region has 12 residues. V gene TRBV18 combines with J gene TRBJ1-1; D not certain. The sequence was collected from a man between 18 and 35 years old with active or convalescent COVID-19. Sequencing was carried out using peripheral blood. Written as DNA, the CDR3 is TGTGCCAGCTCACAGCAGAACACTGAAGCTTTCTTT. Translating it yields CASSQQNTEAFF.